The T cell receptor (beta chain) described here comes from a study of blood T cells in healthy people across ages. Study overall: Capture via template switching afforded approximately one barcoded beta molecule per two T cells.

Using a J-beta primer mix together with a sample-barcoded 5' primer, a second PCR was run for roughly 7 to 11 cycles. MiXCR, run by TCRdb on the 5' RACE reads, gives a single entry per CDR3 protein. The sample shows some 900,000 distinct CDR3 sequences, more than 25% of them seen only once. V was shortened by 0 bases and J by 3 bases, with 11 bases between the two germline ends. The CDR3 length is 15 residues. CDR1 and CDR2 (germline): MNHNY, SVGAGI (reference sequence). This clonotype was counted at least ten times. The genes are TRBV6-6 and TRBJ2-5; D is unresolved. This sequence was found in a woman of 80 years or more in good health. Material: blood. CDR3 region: CASSYSGSSKETQYF. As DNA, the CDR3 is TGTGCCAGCAGTTACTCGGGCAGTTCTAAAGAGACCCAGTACTTC.